This T cell receptor (beta chain) was recorded in a study of vaccination effects on CD4 cells after COVID-19. Generated by immunoSEQ multiplex PCR, the TCRdb table keeps only in-frame clones and is missing some. Among under 50,000 clones, about 80% were seen once, and the ten largest hold roughly 2%. The V gene's germline CDR1 is SQVTM and CDR2 ANQGSEA. The CDR3 is made up of 14 amino acids. V dropped 4 bases and J dropped 5; count of bases not matched to a gene: 6. Study outcomes and limitations: From healthy vaccinees, only 1 of 255 vaccine-induced clones also reacted to common cold coronaviruses. Marked clonal contraction of both clone types appeared late after vaccination.

Antigen-specific CD4+ T cell clonotypes were called by their expansion after viral peptide-pool culture in ViraFEST. Following a roughly 11-day culture, CD4+ T cells were purified. Every participant took two doses of the BNT162b2 or mRNA-1273 vaccine. On both days 3 and 7, half of the culture medium was replaced with IL-2 medium. A note on this clone: Antigen unknown.

The specimen comprised CD4+ T cells from PBMCs cultured with HCoV-NL63 spike peptides, sampled after COVID-19 vaccination. The gene calls are TRBV29-1 and TRBJ1-5; 9 nucleotides line up with TRBD1. The clonotype comes from a human donor who received a COVID-19 vaccine. Some clones in this sample may be carry-over from other donors' samples. The CDR3: CSVGTGGADQPQHF. The DNA of the CDR3 is TGCAGCGTTGGAACAGGGGGCGCCGATCAGCCCCAGCATTTT. Full variable domain (outside the CDR3, taken from reference TRBV29-1 and TRBJ1-5): SAVISQKPSRDICQRGTSLTIQCQVDSQVTMMFWYRQQPGQSLTLIATANQGSEATYESGFVIDKFPISRPNLTFSTLTVSNMSPEDSSIYLCSVGTGGADQPQHFGDGTRLSIL.